This TCR beta chain was found in a study of human T cells and chemical hapten exposure. Time point denoted: healthy volunteer bleed at 2 weeks. Total RNA was isolated from whole blood that had not been fractionated. Unique molecular identifiers were affixed to discrete cDNA molecules within the library. A single record per CDR3 protein comes from TCRdb applying MiXCR to the RACE reads. The table has tens of thousands of distinct CDR3 sequences, approximately 4.7% seen once; the top ten hold 1.6%. V shed 0 bases, J shed 0 bases, and the junction held 2 bases outside the gene matches. CDR3 length: 17 residues. Looked up from germline, CDR1 is ENHRY and CDR2 is SYGVKD. The study's findings and limits: Following DPC sensitization, TCRs present above 1 in 1000 frequency showed no change.

This clonotype showed up many times. What it binds is not known. The receptor was isolated from a female donor in good health. Some clones in this sample may be carry-over from other donors' samples. The sequenced material came from whole blood. The J gene is TRBJ2-4, the V gene TRBV10-3, with 10 bases that match TRBD2. CDR3 in DNA: TGTGCCATCAGTGAGTCGGCTAGCGGGGGAGCCAAAAACATTCAGTACTTC. This sequence encodes CAISESASGGAKNIQYF.